This entry is about one TCR beta chain. Only in-frame clones appear in the TCRdb table, and some are missing; sequencing was by immunoSEQ multiplex PCR. The data hold about 480,000 clones, with about 88% observed a single time. These data are taken from a study of blood T cell repertoires in COVID-19. At the level of the study: COVID-19 samples, acute and convalescent, were from the United States, Italy and Spain.

Trimming removed 6 bases at V and 6 bases at J, with 12 bases between. This CDR3 is 13 amino acids long. Germline values: CDR1 LNHDA, CDR2 SQIVND (reference sequence). This TCR came from a man aged 18 to 30 with COVID-19, enrolled during active disease. Material for sequencing was peripheral blood. V and J are TRBV19 and TRBJ1-5; D may be TRBD1 (5 bases). CDR3 amino acids: CASRDSQVQPQHF. The CDR3 region has the DNA TGTGCCAGTAGAGACAGTCAAGTTCAGCCCCAGCATTTT.